This T cell receptor (beta chain) is from a study of spatial heterogeneity in lung cancer. For the study at large: Alpha-chain sequences were consistently detected in smaller numbers than beta-chain sequences. Study-wide findings and caveats: Expanded TCRs classified as ubiquitous or regional were counted, and these counts tracked ubiquitous and regional nonsynonymous mutations, respectively. Intratumoral expanded alpha and beta TCR counts were found to track tumor mutation counts.

At least ten counts were recorded for this clonotype. The antigen remains unidentified. The size of this beta chain means little, since it is a stray read in a library made for alpha chains. TCRdb reprocessed the 5' RACE reads with MiXCR, giving one entry per CDR3 protein. The sample carries 5,600 or so distinct CDR3 sequences, roughly 5.2% recorded once. Documented time point: sample taken at primary tumor resection. Samples were obtained from roughly 65 donors, all untreated early-stage non-small cell lung cancer patients. Sequencing of whole RNA from tumor, nontumor lung or frozen PBMC involved no sorting. V was trimmed by 4 bases and J by 6 bases, leaving 16 bases between them. The V gene's germline CDR1 is SGHTS and CDR2 YDEGEE. CDR3 size: 15 residues.

The source was lung tumor tissue, collected at surgery. The TCR sequence derives from a male donor with early-stage non-small cell lung cancer. The rearrangement links TRBV5-8 to TRBJ1-4; D is perhaps TRBD1 (6 bases). The CDR3 here is CASSAGQSTDEKLFF. CDR3 nucleotide sequence: TGTGCCAGCAGCGCCGGACAGTCGACTGATGAAAAACTGTTTTTT.